These 31 T cell receptor beta chains originate from one sample sequenced in a study of T cells after yellow fever vaccination. TCRdb redid the calling of the 5' RACE reads with MiXCR, one entry per CDR3 protein. The sample yields about 350,000 distinct CDR3 sequences, 7% to 10% seen once. Sequences were derived from PBMCs, sampled about 49 days after the first yellow fever vaccination. Source of these receptors: a man younger than 35 who received the YFV17D yellow fever vaccine.

This clonotype was found a few times. In DNA form, the CDR3 reads TGTGCCAGCAGCCCAATAGAGGCGACCCAGTACTTC. Protein product: CASSPIEATQYF. This chain connects TRBV7-9 to TRBJ2-5; no reliable D call. CDR3 length: 12 residues. In germline, CDR1 is SEHNR, CDR2 FQNEAQ (reference sequence). Trimming shortened V by 5 bases and J by 7 bases, and 11 bases separated the two germline ends.

This clonotype showed up just a few times. This chain uses TRBV15 with TRBJ2-1; D is possibly TRBD2 (6 bases). The CDR3 covers 15 residues. Between the trimmed V and J ends, which lost 6 bases and 5 bases, there was a span of 17 bases. Germline loops: CDR1 LNHNV, CDR2 YYDKDF (reference sequence). This CDR3 is CATRPTRPGDNEQFF. CDR3 bases: TGTGCCACCAGACCAACCCGTCCGGGGGACAATGAGCAGTTCTTC.

This clonotype was picked up a small number of times. This rearrangement joins TRBV12-3 or TRBV12-4 to TRBJ2-7; 13 bases are a match to TRBD2. Unmatched junction bases numbered 3, after V lost 5 bases and J lost 5 bases. The CDR3 spans 14 residues. CDR3 DNA sequence: TGTGCCAGCAGTACTAGCGGGGGGGCTAACGAGCAGTACTTC. Translation: CASSTSGGANEQYF.

This clonotype was picked up many times. J is TRBJ1-5 and V is TRBV6-2 or TRBV6-3; D uncertain. This CDR3 contains 15 residues. Germline V gives CDR1 MNHEY, CDR2 SVGEGT. V was clipped by 5 bases and J by 3 bases, with 14 bases between them. The CDR3 coding sequence is TGTGCCAGCAGTGAGCCCCTCTCCTTCAATCAGCCCCAGCATTTT. As protein: CASSEPLSFNQPQHF.

The chain carries TRBV6-5 and TRBJ2-2; TRBD1 agrees at 9 bases. The CDR3 contains 17 residues. Looked up from germline, CDR1 is MNHEY and CDR2 is SVGAGI. The V gene end was trimmed by 0 bases and the J gene end by 6 bases; junction bases not matched to a gene: 8. The CDR3 DNA reads TGTGCCAGCAGTTACTCTGAACAGGGGGCGCGATCCGGGGAGCTGTTTTTT. As protein: CASSYSEQGARSGELFF.

Only a few counts were recorded for this clonotype. V and J are TRBV5-1 and TRBJ2-1; D gene unclear. V was trimmed by 0 bases and J by 4 bases, leaving 8 bases between them. Germline CDR1 SGHRS, CDR2 YFSETQ. This CDR3 spans 14 amino acids. CDR3: CASSLEPEYNEQFF. The CDR3 DNA is TGCGCCAGCAGCTTGGAACCTGAGTACAATGAGCAGTTCTTC.

V usage is TRBV5-6 and J usage is TRBJ2-5, with D maybe TRBD1 (5 bases). The CDR3 is made up of 14 amino acids. Trimming cost V 2 bases and J 3 bases, with 11 bases left between them. Per the germline V gene, CDR1 is SGHDT and CDR2 is YYEEEE. The CDR3 sequence: CASSFQGWEETQYF. The DNA for the CDR3 is TGTGCCAGCAGCTTCCAGGGTTGGGAAGAGACCCAGTACTTC.

This clonotype appeared many times. V gene TRBV4-3 combines with J gene TRBJ1-2, with 10 bases matching TRBD1. Trimming at V came to 2 bases and at J to 8 bases, leaving 8 bases not matched to a gene. This CDR3 has 15 residues. The germline V gene has CDR1 LGHNA and CDR2 YSLEER. The CDR3 coding sequence is TGCGCCAGCAGCCAACAAACCGGGACAGGGGCCGGCTACACCTTC. It encodes CASSQQTGTGAGYTF.

The CDR3 sequence is CASSYSKAGGYTF. The CDR3 DNA sequence: TGTGCCAGCAGTTACTCGAAAGCGGGGGGCTACACCTTC. V is TRBV6-5 and J is TRBJ1-2; no clear D gene. The V end was cut by 0 bases, the J end by 8 bases, with 10 bases between. The CDR3 consists of 13 residues. Per germline, CDR1 MNHEY and CDR2 SVGAGI.

The chain uses TRBV5-1 and TRBJ1-4, with D hard to call. Germline-derived CDR1 and CDR2 are SGHRS and YFSETQ. The CDR3 runs 12 residues. The V end was cut by 1 base, the J end by 11 bases, with 9 bases between. The CDR3 loop is CASSLYFPKLFF. CDR3 nucleotides: TGCGCCAGCAGCTTGTATTTTCCGAAACTGTTTTTT.

This clonotype has a count of ten or more. V gene TRBV6-4 combines with J gene TRBJ2-1; perhaps TRBD2 as D (7 bases). This CDR3 is 12 amino acids long. V was pared by 2 bases and J by 12 bases, with 11 bases between. In germline, CDR1 is MRHNA, CDR2 SNTAGT. This CDR3 reads CASSDRGGPQFF. Written as DNA, the CDR3 is TGTGCCAGCAGTGACAGGGGGGGCCCGCAGTTCTTC.

This chain joins TRBV6-5 and TRBJ2-3, with D hard to call. The germline V gene has CDR1 MNHEY and CDR2 SVGAGI. The CDR3 has 14 amino acids. The ends were cut back, 2 bases at V and 9 bases at J, with 15 bases in the middle. CDR3 DNA sequence: TGTGCCAGCAGTTACGGTCCCAGGTCCCGGACGCAGTATTTT. Translated, it gives CASSYGPRSRTQYF.

The genes are TRBV19 and TRBJ2-6, with a possible D match to TRBD1 (5 bases). V lost 3 bases and J lost 1, with 7 bases in between. Germline V gives CDR1 LNHDA, CDR2 SQIVND (reference sequence). The CDR3 contains 15 residues. The DNA of the CDR3 is TGTGCCAGTAGTATCAGGGTTTCTGGGGCCAACGTCCTGACTTTC. It codes for CASSIRVSGANVLTF. Variable domain in full (rest from reference TRBV19 and TRBJ2-6): DGGITQSPKYLFRKEGQNVTLSCEQNLNHDAMYWYRQDPGQGLRLIYYSQIVNDFQKGDIAEGYSVSREKKESFPLTVTSAQKNPTAFYLCASSIRVSGANVLTFGAGSRLTVL.

This chain uses TRBV15 with TRBJ2-7; D might be TRBD2 (7 bases). Per the germline V gene, CDR1 is LNHNV and CDR2 is YYDKDF (reference sequence). Trimming took off 2 bases at V and 4 bases at J, with 9 bases between the two ends. This CDR3 contains 13 residues. CDR3 coding DNA: TGTGCCACCAGCAGAAGGGGGGGGTACGAGCAGTACGTC. Residues: CATSRRGGYEQYV.

This chain links TRBV6-5 with TRBJ2-1; D is perhaps TRBD2 (6 bases). Germline CDR1 and CDR2: MNHEY and SVGAGI. The CDR3 has 17 residues. The V gene lost 2 bases and the J gene lost 7 bases, with 21 bases spanning the gap. In DNA, the CDR3 is TGTGCCAGCAGTTACCAAGCGGGTCCCACGGGCCTTAATGAGCAGTTCTTC. Its translation: CASSYQAGPTGLNEQFF.

The V gene is TRBV7-2, the J gene TRBJ2-7; D uncertain. The CDR3 runs to 12 residues. Germline assignment: CDR1 SGHTA and CDR2 FQGNSA. V lost 7 bases, J lost 7 bases, and 14 bases lay in between. The CDR3 coding sequence is TGTGCCAGCAACCACAACATGGGTGAGCAGTACTTC. It encodes CASNHNMGEQYF. Together with reference TRBV7-2 and TRBJ2-7, the CDR3 gives the full variable domain: GAGVSQSPSNKVTEKGKDVELRCDPISGHTALYWYRQSLGQGLEFLIYFQGNSAPDKSGLPSDRFSAERTGGSVSTLTIQRTQQEDSAVYLCASNHNMGEQYFGPGTRLTVT.

J is TRBJ2-1 and V is TRBV6-2 or TRBV6-3; D uncertain. Trimming removed 10 bases at V and 4 bases at J, with 14 bases between. CDR1 MNHEY and CDR2 SVGEGT come from the germline V gene. This CDR3 spans 13 amino acids. CDR3 residues: CATLRGSYNEQFF. The CDR3 DNA reads TGTGCCACCCTCCGCGGCAGTTACAATGAGCAGTTCTTC.

This rearrangement joins TRBV24-1 to TRBJ2-1; 9 bases fit TRBD2. Losses at the gene ends were 1 base for V and 7 bases for J; bases not matched to a gene: 4. The CDR3 has 15 residues. From germline, CDR1 is KGHDR and CDR2 SFDVKD. CDR3 loop: CATSDFLAGGNEQFF. DNA for the CDR3: TGTGCCACCAGTGATTTTTTGGCGGGGGGGAATGAGCAGTTCTTC.

The J gene is TRBJ2-3, the V gene TRBV4-3; D remains ambiguous. Trimming took off 0 bases at V and 2 bases at J, with 12 bases between the two ends. Germline CDR1 is LGHNA and CDR2 is YSLEER. The CDR3 runs to 16 residues. This CDR3 reads CASSQDYIGVTDTQYF. The DNA of the CDR3 is TGCGCCAGCAGCCAAGATTATATAGGCGTCACAGATACGCAGTATTTT.

This clonotype was observed a handful of times. The chain employs TRBV7-9 and TRBJ2-2; D possibly corresponds to TRBD1 (5 bases). Trimming removed 3 bases at V and 5 bases at J, with 10 bases between. This CDR3 has 14 residues. From germline, CDR1 is SEHNR and CDR2 FQNEAQ (reference sequence). CDR3 residues: CASSFQGRTGELFF. DNA for the CDR3: TGTGCCAGCAGCTTCCAGGGAAGGACCGGGGAGCTGTTTTTT. The whole variable domain, remainder taken from reference TRBV7-9 and TRBJ2-2, is DTGVSQNPRHKITKRGQNVTFRCDPISEHNRLYWYRQTLGQGPEFLTYFQNEAQLEKSRLLSDRFSAERPKGSFSTLEIQRTEQGDSAMYLCASSFQGRTGELFFGEGSRLTVL.

V usage is TRBV3-1 and J usage is TRBJ2-3, with a weak D call TRBD1 (6 bases). Trimming pared 0 bases from V and 2 bases from J, leaving 15 bases between. Germline-derived CDR1 and CDR2 are LGHDT and YNNKEL (reference sequence). The CDR3 has 17 residues. CDR3 nucleotides: TGTGCCAGCAGCCAAGAAACCGGGACATTGGACACAGATACGCAGTATTTT. Translating gives CASSQETGTLDTDTQYF.

This clonotype was observed a few times. V usage is TRBV4-3 and J usage is TRBJ1-1, with unresolved D. V gave up 0 bases and J gave up 5 bases, with 13 bases separating them. The length of the CDR3 is 15 residues. Per germline, CDR1 LGHNA and CDR2 YSLEER. In nucleotides, the CDR3 is TGCGCCAGCAGCCAAGATTCTAGTAGAAAAACTGAAGCTTTCTTT. Translated, it gives CASSQDSSRKTEAFF.

The chain is built from TRBV29-1 and TRBJ2-3; D is unclear. Germline V lookup: CDR1 SQVTM, CDR2 ANQGSEA. Trimming removed 3 bases from V and 4 bases from J, with 8 bases in between. The length of the CDR3 is 12 residues. The CDR3 nucleotides are TGCAGCGTTGATTCCATCTCAGATACGCAGTATTTT. As protein: CSVDSISDTQYF.

This clonotype was seen once. The rearrangement uses TRBV5-4 and TRBJ2-1, with 8 bases matching TRBD2. CDR3 length: 13 amino acids. Germline loops: CDR1 SGHNT, CDR2 YYREEE (reference sequence). V dropped 3 bases and J dropped 6; count of bases not matched to a gene: 2. The CDR3 loop reads CASSWGTSNEQFF. The CDR3 DNA reads TGTGCCAGCAGCTGGGGGACTAGCAATGAGCAGTTCTTC.

This clonotype showed up just a few times. The V and J genes are TRBV7-9 and TRBJ1-4; 7 bases are a match to TRBD1. Trimming took 11 bases from V and 0 from J; bases not matched to a gene: 9. The CDR3 has 15 residues. Germline values: CDR1 SEHNR, CDR2 FQNEAQ (reference sequence). DNA for the CDR3: TGTGCCTCGACAGGGACATATGCAACTAATGAAAAACTGTTTTTT. Translating it yields CASTGTYATNEKLFF. The variable domain in full, completed from reference TRBV7-9 and TRBJ1-4, reads DTGVSQNPRHKITKRGQNVTFRCDPISEHNRLYWYRQTLGQGPEFLTYFQNEAQLEKSRLLSDRFSAERPKGSFSTLEIQRTEQGDSAMYLCASTGTYATNEKLFFGSGTQLSVL.

This rearrangement joins TRBV11-2 to TRBJ1-1; no clear D gene. The germline V and J ends were trimmed by 0 bases and 6 bases, with 11 bases remaining between them. Germline V CDR1 and CDR2: SGHAT, FQNNGV. CDR3 length equals 14 residues. The CDR3 is CASSLESFGAEAFF. DNA of the CDR3: TGTGCCAGCAGCTTAGAGTCCTTCGGGGCTGAAGCTTTCTTT.

The rearrangement joins TRBV7-6 to TRBJ2-3; 15 positions match TRBD2. V lost 3 bases to trimming and J lost 0 bases; unmatched junction nucleotides: 7. This CDR3 spans 19 amino acids. CDR1 and CDR2 from the germline V gene are SGHVS and FNYEAQ. The CDR3 sequence is CASSLPLGLAGGSTDTQYF. CDR3 sequence (DNA): TGTGCCAGCAGCTTGCCTTTGGGACTAGCGGGGGGAAGCACAGATACGCAGTATTTT.

This clonotype showed up many times. This chain joins TRBV20-1 and TRBJ2-3; D uncertain. Germline CDR1 DFQATT, CDR2 SNEGSKA (reference sequence). The CDR3 covers 14 residues. V lost 2 bases and J lost 5, with 14 bases in between. This CDR3 is CSARTLGLEDTQYF. DNA for the CDR3: TGCAGTGCTAGAACTCTAGGATTAGAAGATACGCAGTATTTT.

This chain links TRBV7-3 with TRBJ2-3; 7 bases are shared with TRBD1. The ends lost 4 bases at V and 0 bases at J; junction bases unmatched: 4. The CDR3 extends over 15 amino acids. CDR1 is SGHTA and CDR2 is FQGTGA in the germline V gene. CDR3 loop: CASSSLTGSTDTQYF. CDR3 nucleotides: TGTGCCAGCAGCTCCCTGACAGGGAGCACAGATACGCAGTATTTT. Supplemented by reference TRBV7-3 and TRBJ2-3, the full variable domain reads GAGVSQTPSNKVTEKGKYVELRCDPISGHTALYWYRQSLGQGPEFLIYFQGTGAADDSGLPNDRFFAVRPEGSVSTLKIQRTERGDSAVYLCASSSLTGSTDTQYFGPGTRLTVL.

This chain connects TRBV20-1 to TRBJ1-2, with 8 positions matching TRBD1. Germline V lookup: CDR1 DFQATT, CDR2 SNEGSKA (reference sequence). This CDR3 has 14 residues. The ends lost 6 bases at V and 3 bases at J; junction bases unmatched: 9. For the CDR3, the DNA is TGCAGTGCCCGGAGGACAGGGAGGGACTATGGCTACACCTTC. It yields the protein CSARRTGRDYGYTF.

This clonotype was observed a handful of times. J is TRBJ1-1 and V is TRBV5-1; D not resolved. The CDR3 length is 13 residues. Germline V CDR1 and CDR2: SGHRS, YFSETQ. Trimming removed 5 bases at V and 0 bases at J, with 8 bases between. Written as DNA, the CDR3 is TGCGCCAGCAGACCAGTGCTGAACACTGAAGCTTTCTTT. This gives the protein CASRPVLNTEAFF.